A single sample is the source of the 15 T cell receptor beta chains below, sequenced in a study of T cells after yellow fever vaccination. TCRdb re-analysed the 5' RACE reads in MiXCR, keeping a single row per CDR3 protein. Of 600,000 to 750,000 distinct CDR3 sequences listed, roughly an eighth are singletons. Sample: PBMCs, taken on the day of the yellow fever booster vaccination. These receptors originate from a man aged 30-40 years who received the YFV17D yellow fever vaccine.

This clonotype was seen a handful of times. J is TRBJ2-1 and V is TRBV7-9; D possibly corresponds to TRBD1 (5 bases). V shed 5 bases and J shed 11 bases, with 22 bases lying between them. The CDR3 runs 15 residues. Germline V lookup: CDR1 SEHNR, CDR2 FQNEAQ (reference sequence). The CDR3 DNA is TGTGCCAGCAGCCACGACTTAGAATTCCAGGGTAAGCAGTTCTTC. Amino acid sequence: CASSHDLEFQGKQFF.

The V call is TRBV4-3, the J call TRBJ2-2; TRBD2 matches at 8 bases. CDR3 length equals 15 residues. Looked up from germline, CDR1 is LGHNA and CDR2 is YSLEER. J gave up 6 bases and V 2 bases, and 5 bases lay outside the gene matches. Here the CDR3 reads CASSQLERESGELFF. CDR3 DNA: TGCGCCAGCAGCCAACTAGAGCGGGAGTCCGGGGAGCTGTTTTTT.

This chain uses TRBV20-1 with TRBJ2-7; TRBD2 matches 10 bases. The CDR3 runs to 15 residues. Germline trimming cut 6 bases from V and 0 bases from J; bases unmatched to any gene: 8. From germline, CDR1 is DFQATT and CDR2 SNEGSKA (reference sequence). CDR3 amino acids: CSANRAGGSSYEQYF. DNA of the CDR3: TGCAGTGCGAATCGAGCGGGAGGGAGCTCCTACGAGCAGTACTTC.

This clonotype was recorded a few times. The rearrangement joins TRBV3-1 to TRBJ2-5, with D uncertain. Per germline, CDR1 LGHDT and CDR2 YNNKEL (reference sequence). CDR3 length: 12 amino acids. Trimming cost V 3 bases and J 5 bases, with 7 bases left between them. The CDR3 sequence is CASSHRLETQYF. Here the CDR3 DNA reads TGTGCCAGCAGCCACCGACTGGAGACCCAGTACTTC.

A few counts support this clonotype. The chain links TRBV29-1 to TRBJ2-3; D gene uncertain. This CDR3 is built from 13 residues. The germline gives CDR1 SQVTM, CDR2 ANQGSEA. V was shortened by 2 bases and J by 2 bases, with 8 bases between the two germline ends. CDR3 nucleotides: TGCAGCGTTGAAACTCCGGCCACAGATACGCAGTATTTT. This gives the protein CSVETPATDTQYF.

This clonotype was counted between two and nine times. The CDR3 DNA follows: TGCGCCAGCAGCACCGGGGACAGCCGCTCCTACGAGCAGTACTTC. As protein: CASSTGDSRSYEQYF. The chain recombines TRBV5-1 with TRBJ2-7, with 7 bases matching TRBD1. In germline, CDR1 is SGHRS, CDR2 YFSETQ. This CDR3 has 15 residues. V was pared by 4 bases and J by 0 bases, with 7 bases of the junction left unmatched.

V is TRBV20-1 and J is TRBJ2-2, with 9 bases lining up with TRBD1. CDR3 size: 14 residues. The V gene's germline CDR1 is DFQATT and CDR2 SNEGSKA (reference sequence). V was pared by 3 bases and J by 2 bases, with 1 base of the junction left unmatched. CDR3 nucleotides: TGCAGTGCTAGGGACAGGGGAAACACCGGGGAGCTGTTTTTT. It is translated as CSARDRGNTGELFF.

This clonotype has only a few counts. The CDR3 DNA is TGTGCCAGCAGCCCCGGGACAGACCCGTCTAGGGAGTCTCCGCAGTATTTT. It codes for CASSPGTDPSRESPQYF. The chain carries TRBV5-6 and TRBJ2-3, with 7 nucleotides matching TRBD1. Germline V CDR1 and CDR2: SGHDT, YYEEEE. The CDR3 is 17 residues long. V gave up 4 bases and J gave up 10 bases; unmatched junction bases: 21. Drawing the rest from reference TRBV5-6 and TRBJ2-3, the complete variable domain is DAGVTQSPTHLIKTRGQQVTLRCSPKSGHDTVSWYQQALGQGPQFIFQYYEEEERQRGNFPDRFSGHQFPNYSSELNVNALLLGDSALYLCASSPGTDPSRESPQYFGPGTRLTVL.

The rearrangement uses TRBV20-1 and TRBJ2-7; 9 bases agree with TRBD1. The CDR3 consists of 12 residues. Trimming took 6 bases from V and 6 from J; bases not matched to a gene: 6. Germline lookup yields CDR1 DFQATT and CDR2 SNEGSKA (reference sequence). CDR3 sequence: CSAGTGFGEQYF. DNA of the CDR3: TGCAGTGCCGGGACAGGGTTTGGCGAGCAGTACTTC.

The sample holds a few counts of this clonotype. The chain joins TRBV28 to TRBJ2-7, with a possible D match to TRBD1 (6 bases). V shed 6 bases and J shed 7 bases, with 16 bases lying between them. CDR1 is MDHEN, CDR2 SYDVKM, per germline. This CDR3 spans 13 amino acids. The CDR3 nucleotides are TGTGCCAGCAGCCTCGTAATGAGGGGGGAGCAGTACTTC. Translation: CASSLVMRGEQYF.

This clonotype appeared a few times. The chain links TRBV29-1 to TRBJ1-3; D uncertain. Germline V gene sequence: CDR1 SQVTM, CDR2 ANQGSEA. CDR3 length equals 14 residues. V was pared by 4 bases and J by 0 bases, with 10 bases between. The CDR3 here is CSVVPPGSGNTIYF. The CDR3 DNA follows: TGCAGCGTTGTGCCCCCGGGCTCTGGAAACACCATATATTTT. Full variable domain (missing parts from reference TRBV29-1 and TRBJ1-3): SAVISQKPSRDICQRGTSLTIQCQVDSQVTMMFWYRQQPGQSLTLIATANQGSEATYESGFVIDKFPISRPNLTFSTLTVSNMSPEDSSIYLCSVVPPGSGNTIYFGEGSWLTVV.

The chain couples TRBV6-9 to TRBJ1-2, with 7 bases that match TRBD1. Germline V gene data show CDR1 as MNHGY and CDR2 as SVAAGI. The CDR3 length is 13 residues. The J segment lost 3 bases and the V segment lost 7 bases, leaving 5 bases of the junction unmatched. The CDR3 protein is CASTTGQYYGYTF. CDR3 nucleotides: TGTGCCAGCACCACGGGACAGTACTATGGCTACACCTTC.

This clonotype was counted between two and nine times. V gene TRBV20-1 combines with J gene TRBJ2-7; 10 bases match TRBD1. Per the germline V gene, CDR1 is DFQATT and CDR2 is SNEGSKA (reference sequence). The CDR3 is 13 residues long. The V gene end was trimmed by 3 bases and the J gene end by 2 bases; junction bases not matched to a gene: 1. The CDR3 DNA reads TGCAGTGCTAGGGGACAGGGGACCTACGAGCAGTACTTC. This codes for CSARGQGTYEQYF.

This chain joins TRBV7-9 and TRBJ2-1, with TRBD1 matching over 10 bases. Germline trimming cut 10 bases from V and 9 bases from J; bases unmatched to any gene: 9. The CDR3 length is 13 residues. In germline, CDR1 is SEHNR, CDR2 FQNEAQ (reference sequence). The CDR3 DNA follows: TGTGCCACAGACAGGGGGCTCTTAGGTGAGCAGTTCTTC. It specifies CATDRGLLGEQFF.

The V and J genes are TRBV5-1 and TRBJ2-1; TRBD2 is a possible D gene (6 bases). The CDR3 is 14 residues long. V shed 1 base and J shed 6 bases, with 11 bases lying between them. Germline V CDR1 and CDR2: SGHRS, YFSETQ. The CDR3 DNA follows: TGCGCCAGCAGCTTGAAGCTCGGGGGCAATGAGCAGTTCTTC. Its protein product is CASSLKLGGNEQFF.